The TCR beta chain described here comes from a study of metastatic and nonmetastatic thyroid tumors. Background on the study: Repertoires from blood and tumor or nodule tissue of malignant and benign thyroid patients were compared.

A remark on this clone: Its cognate antigen is unknown.

With MiXCR, TCRdb reprocessed the PCR reads. The repertoire has over 10,000 clones, 25% to 30% of them found once; the top ten carry 15% to 20%. All patients reached thyroid surgery having received no treatment beforehand. Study-wide results and caveats: It was reported that TCR beta diversity was significantly higher in malignant thyroid tumors than benign nodules, in blood and tumor.

The germline V gene encodes CDR1 DFQATT and CDR2 SNEGSKA (reference sequence). The V gene lost 7 bases and the J gene lost 0 bases, with 4 bases spanning the gap. CDR3 length: 12 amino acids. This sequence was found in a female donor with papillary thyroid cancer or a benign thyroid nodule (not recorded which). Some clones in this sample may be carry-over from other donors' samples. The gene calls are TRBV20-1 and TRBJ2-6; no clear D. Sample: tumor tissue. The CDR3 reads CSGYSGANVLTF. CDR3 nucleotide sequence: TGCAGTGGATACTCTGGGGCCAACGTCCTGACTTTC.